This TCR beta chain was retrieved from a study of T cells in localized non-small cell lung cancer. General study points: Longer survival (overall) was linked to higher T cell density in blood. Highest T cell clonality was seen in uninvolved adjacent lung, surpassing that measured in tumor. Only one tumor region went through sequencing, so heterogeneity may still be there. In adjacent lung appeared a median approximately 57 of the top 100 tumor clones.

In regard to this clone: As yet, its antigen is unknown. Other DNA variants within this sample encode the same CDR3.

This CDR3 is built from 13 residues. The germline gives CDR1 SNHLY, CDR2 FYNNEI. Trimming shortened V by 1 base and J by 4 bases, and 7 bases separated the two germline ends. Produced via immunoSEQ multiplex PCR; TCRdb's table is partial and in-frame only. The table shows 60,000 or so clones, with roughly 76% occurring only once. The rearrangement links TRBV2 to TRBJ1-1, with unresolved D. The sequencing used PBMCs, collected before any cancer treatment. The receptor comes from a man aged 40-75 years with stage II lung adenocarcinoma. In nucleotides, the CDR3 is TGTGCCAGCAGTGAAGAGGGAGGCACTGAAGCTTTCTTT. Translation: CASSEEGGTEAFF.